The 32 T cell receptor beta chains below all came from one sample that was sequenced in a study of cytomegalovirus exposure and HLA in healthy donors. Researchers ran the PCR with 60 Vbeta and 13 Jbeta primers. TCRdb's copy holds only in-frame clones and misses some; the assay was immunoSEQ multiplex PCR. The repertoire table contains 130,000 to 150,000 clones. Sequencing input: PBMCs. The receptors were gathered from a male donor in good health and CMV-seronegative.

The chain recombines TRBV18 with TRBJ1-1, with D unclear. V lost 3 bases, J lost 2 bases, and 16 bases lay in between. The V gene's germline CDR1 is KGHSH and CDR2 LQKENI. This CDR3 has 16 amino acids. The CDR3 sequence is CASSPAFQRRNTEAFF. CDR3 DNA: TGTGCCAGCTCACCCGCGTTTCAGAGGCGAAACACTGAAGCTTTCTTT.

This chain connects TRBV7-8 to TRBJ2-7, with 7 nucleotides matching TRBD2. J was trimmed by 6 bases and V by 1 base; bases with no gene match: 3. This CDR3 region has 13 residues. The germline gives CDR1 SGHVS, CDR2 FQNEAQ. The CDR3 region is CASSLGGGGEQYF. The CDR3, as DNA: TGTGCCAGCAGCTTAGGGGGGGGTGGCGAGCAGTACTTC.

This chain uses TRBV27 with TRBJ1-2; 11 bases align to TRBD1. The germline V gene has CDR1 MNHEY and CDR2 SMNVEV (reference sequence). CDR3 length: 15 residues. V dropped 4 bases and J dropped 7; count of bases not matched to a gene: 8. In DNA, the CDR3 is TGTGCCAGCAGTTCAATCTTAGGGACAGGGGGTGGCTACACCTTC. Translating gives CASSSILGTGGGYTF.

This sequence joins TRBV4-2 and TRBJ1-5; D not certain. The CDR3 loop spans 17 amino acids. V lost 1 base and J 0 bases, leaving 13 bases between the germline ends. CDR1 LGHNA and CDR2 YNFKEQ come from the germline V gene. This CDR3 is CASSQGSPGDSNQPQHF. CDR3 sequence (DNA): TGTGCCAGCAGCCAAGGATCTCCGGGAGATAGCAATCAGCCCCAGCATTTT.

This rearrangement joins TRBV5-6 to TRBJ2-2; 7 nucleotides agree with TRBD1. The CDR3 runs 13 residues. Per germline, CDR1 SGHDT and CDR2 YYEEEE. With 6 bases clipped from V and 3 bases from J, the junction kept 2 bases outside the gene matches. The CDR3 here is CASKGQYTGELFF. Written as DNA, the CDR3 is TGTGCCAGCAAGGGACAGTACACCGGGGAGCTGTTTTTT.

The V gene is TRBV29-1, the J gene TRBJ1-2; D is unresolved. Trimming took 6 bases from V and 4 from J, leaving 18 bases between them. The V gene's germline CDR1 is SQVTM and CDR2 ANQGSEA. The CDR3 consists of 14 residues. The CDR3 DNA follows: TGCAGCGTCCCAAACCGGGAGGAGGGCTATGGCTACACCTTC. Translation gives CSVPNREEGYGYTF.

This sequence joins TRBV25-1 and TRBJ1-1, with 7 bases aligning to TRBD1. Trimming cost V 8 bases and J 3 bases; bases outside gene matches: 12. Germline CDR1 reads MGHDK; CDR2 reads SYGVNS. This CDR3 contains 15 residues. The DNA of the CDR3 is TGTGCCAGCGCTGCGAACAGGGGCCGGGACACTGAAGCTTTCTTT. Protein: CASAANRGRDTEAFF.

This rearrangement joins TRBV6-5 to TRBJ1-5, with 7 nucleotides matching TRBD1. With V trimmed by 6 bases and J by 0 bases, 5 bases remained unmatched. This CDR3 comprises 15 residues. Germline assignment: CDR1 MNHEY and CDR2 SVGAGI. As DNA, the CDR3 is TGTGCCAGCAGGAAGACAGGGCATAGCAATCAGCCCCAGCATTTT. This sequence encodes CASRKTGHSNQPQHF.

According to its frequency, this clone is medium-sized. This same CDR3 is encoded by further DNA sequences in the sample. CDR3 protein: CASSLSMNTEAFF. Written as DNA, the CDR3 is TGTGCCAGCAGCTTATCTATGAACACTGAAGCTTTCTTT. V gene TRBV7-3 combines with J gene TRBJ1-1; D not certain. This CDR3 comprises 13 residues. Trimming cost V 2 bases and J 0 bases, with 4 bases left between them. Germline V lookup: CDR1 SGHTA, CDR2 FQGTGA.

This chain links TRBV11-2 with TRBJ2-5; 9 bases are shared with TRBD2. This CDR3 region has 18 residues. Germline V gene sequence: CDR1 SGHAT, CDR2 FQNNGV. With V trimmed by 1 base and J by 2 bases, 11 bases remained unmatched. CDR3: CASSLVLRGTSNQETQYF. CDR3 sequence (DNA): TGTGCCAGCAGCTTAGTTCTCCGCGGGACTAGCAATCAAGAGACCCAGTACTTC. The full variable domain, completed using reference TRBV11-2 and TRBJ2-5, is EAGVAQSPRYKIIEKRQSVAFWCNPISGHATLYWYQQILGQGPKLLIQFQNNGVVDDSQLPKDRFSAERLKGVDSTLKIQPAKLEDSAVYLCASSLVLRGTSNQETQYFGPGTRLLVL.

V gene TRBV30 combines with J gene TRBJ2-7; 10 bases are shared with TRBD1. Germline V CDR1 and CDR2: GTSNPN, SVGIG (reference sequence). This CDR3 is built from 14 residues. V trimming: 1 base; J trimming: 3 bases; junction bases outside the gene matches: 3. The CDR3 bases are TGTGCCTGGAGTGCGGGACAGGGGCTCTACGAGCAGTACTTC. Protein product: CAWSAGQGLYEQYF. The full variable domain, its missing parts supplied by reference TRBV30 and TRBJ2-7, is SQTIHQWPATLVQPVGSPLSLECTVEGTSNPNLYWYRQAAGRGLQLLFYSVGIGQISSEVPQNLSASRPQDRQFILSSKKLLLSDSGFYLCAWSAGQGLYEQYFGPGTRLTVT.

The J gene is TRBJ1-1, the V gene TRBV19; TRBD1 matches 11 bases. From germline, CDR1 is LNHDA and CDR2 SQIVND (reference sequence). The CDR3 has 17 amino acids. J gave up 1 base and V 6 bases, and 10 bases lay outside the gene matches. DNA of the CDR3: TGTGCCAGTAGACAACCGGGACAGGGGGGATGGAACACTGAAGCTTTCTTT. Translation gives CASRQPGQGGWNTEAFF.

The rearrangement links TRBV6-1 to TRBJ1-1; D ambiguous. Germline V gives CDR1 MNHNS, CDR2 SASEGT. This CDR3 is built from 14 residues. V was trimmed by 6 bases and J by 1 base, leaving 12 bases between them. Here the CDR3 reads CASSQHDRNTEAFF. CDR3 bases: TGTGCCAGCAGCCAACATGATCGGAACACTGAAGCTTTCTTT.

The V call is TRBV30, the J call TRBJ2-3, with D uncertain. Trimming pared 1 base from V and 1 base from J, leaving 15 bases between. This CDR3 region has 16 residues. Per germline, CDR1 GTSNPN and CDR2 SVGIG (reference sequence). The CDR3 is CAWSADKFSRTDTQYF. The DNA for the CDR3 is TGTGCCTGGAGTGCCGACAAGTTCAGTCGCACAGATACGCAGTATTTT.

The chain links TRBV10-3 to TRBJ1-1; 10 bases are shared with TRBD1. The V gene end was trimmed by 7 bases and the J gene end by 10 bases; junction bases not matched to a gene: 12. The CDR3 loop spans 14 amino acids. The germline V gene encodes CDR1 ENHRY and CDR2 SYGVKD. This chain's CDR3 is CAITSGTGEVAAFF. CDR3 nucleotides: TGTGCCATCACCTCCGGGACAGGGGAGGTGGCAGCTTTCTTT.

The V gene is TRBV4-2, the J gene TRBJ2-3; TRBD1 matches 9 bases. V was pared by 1 base and J by 4 bases, with 6 bases of the junction left unmatched. CDR3 length equals 16 residues. CDR1 is LGHNA and CDR2 is YNFKEQ in the germline V gene. The CDR3 DNA reads as TGTGCCAGCAGCCAAGGACCGGGACAGGGCCCAGATACGCAGTATTTT. It translates to CASSQGPGQGPDTQYF.

J is TRBJ1-3 and V is TRBV9; D might be TRBD1 (6 bases). Germline V lookup: CDR1 SGDLS, CDR2 YYNGEE. This CDR3 has 17 residues. Trimming removed 3 bases from V and 0 bases from J, with 16 bases in between. CDR3: CASSGVDRFNSGNTIYF. For the CDR3, the DNA is TGTGCCAGCAGCGGGGTCGACAGGTTCAACTCTGGAAACACCATATATTTT.

The chain couples TRBV5-1 to TRBJ2-1, with 8 bases lining up with TRBD2. The germline gives CDR1 SGHRS, CDR2 YFSETQ. The length of the CDR3 is 15 residues. Trimming removed 2 bases from V and 3 bases from J; junction bases left unmatched: 4. In DNA, the CDR3 is TGCGCCAGCAGCTTCACGGGACTAGACTACAATGAGCAGTTCTTC. Protein sequence: CASSFTGLDYNEQFF.

The rearrangement uses TRBV11-2 and TRBJ1-2; TRBD1 aligns across 8 bases. Germline V gene lookup returns CDR1 SGHAT and CDR2 FQNNGV. This CDR3 is 16 amino acids long. The V gene end was trimmed by 3 bases and the J gene end by 1 base; junction bases not matched to a gene: 7. The chain's CDR3 is CASSFEGTGFNYGYTF. The DNA for the CDR3 is TGTGCCAGCAGCTTCGAAGGGACAGGATTTAACTATGGCTACACCTTC. The full variable domain, rest sourced from reference TRBV11-2 and TRBJ1-2, is EAGVAQSPRYKIIEKRQSVAFWCNPISGHATLYWYQQILGQGPKLLIQFQNNGVVDDSQLPKDRFSAERLKGVDSTLKIQPAKLEDSAVYLCASSFEGTGFNYGYTFGSGTRLTVV.

A word on this clone: Other nucleotide sequences from this sample produce the same CDR3. The chain combines TRBV27 with TRBJ2-7; D call uncertain. This CDR3 contains 12 residues. Trimming took 5 bases from V and 2 from J, leaving 7 bases between them. Germline assignment: CDR1 MNHEY and CDR2 SMNVEV (reference sequence). The CDR3 region is CASSPSPYEQYF. CDR3 coding DNA: TGTGCCAGCAGTCCCTCTCCCTACGAGCAGTACTTC.

The rearrangement joins TRBV2 to TRBJ2-7; TRBD1 is a possible D gene (6 bases). The CDR3 runs 15 residues. The germline V gene encodes CDR1 SNHLY and CDR2 FYNNEI. V was shortened by 6 bases and J by 3 bases, with 18 bases between the two germline ends. CDR3: CASSFAPGASYEQYF. CDR3 in DNA: TGTGCCAGCAGCTTCGCCCCAGGGGCGAGCTACGAGCAGTACTTC.

V is TRBV27 and J is TRBJ2-2; no reliable D call. Germline V gene sequence: CDR1 MNHEY, CDR2 SMNVEV (reference sequence). The V gene lost 3 bases and the J gene lost 3 bases, with 2 bases spanning the gap. The CDR3 runs 12 residues. CDR3 nucleotide sequence: TGTGCCAGCAGTTTCGACACCGGGGAGCTGTTTTTT. This sequence encodes CASSFDTGELFF.

J is TRBJ2-1 and V is TRBV2; 9 bases fit TRBD1. This CDR3 has 15 amino acids. Germline V gene sequence: CDR1 SNHLY, CDR2 FYNNEI. Trimming removed 9 bases from V and 4 bases from J; junction bases left unmatched: 10. CDR3 nucleotides: TGTGCCAGTGGGGGTGGGACAGGGCTTTACAATGAGCAGTTCTTC. It yields the protein CASGGGTGLYNEQFF.

The V and J genes are TRBV19 and TRBJ1-1; D is undetermined. This CDR3 is built from 13 residues. The V end lost 5 bases, the J end lost 0 bases, and 7 bases lay between the germline ends. Germline values: CDR1 LNHDA, CDR2 SQIVND (reference sequence). The CDR3 reads CASSLYMNTEAFF. In DNA form, the CDR3 reads TGTGCCAGTAGTTTATACATGAACACTGAAGCTTTCTTT.

The rearrangement links TRBV6-5 to TRBJ1-2; 11 nucleotides match TRBD1. V dropped 8 bases and J dropped 7; count of bases not matched to a gene: 12. The CDR3 totals 15 residues. The germline V gene encodes CDR1 MNHEY and CDR2 SVGAGI. The chain's CDR3 is CASQDRGHPFGGYTF. The CDR3 bases are TGTGCCAGCCAGGACAGGGGGCACCCTTTCGGTGGCTACACCTTC.

The V gene is TRBV19, the J gene TRBJ2-5, with 7 bases matching TRBD1. The V gene's germline CDR1 is LNHDA and CDR2 SQIVND (reference sequence). The CDR3 loop spans 15 amino acids. V gave up 5 bases and J gave up 2 bases; unmatched junction bases: 8. In nucleotides, the CDR3 is TGTGCCAGTAGTCGACTCGGGACAGATCAAGAGACCCAGTACTTC. Translating gives CASSRLGTDQETQYF. The complete variable domain, with remaining parts taken from reference TRBV19 and TRBJ2-5, reads DGGITQSPKYLFRKEGQNVTLSCEQNLNHDAMYWYRQDPGQGLRLIYYSQIVNDFQKGDIAEGYSVSREKKESFPLTVTSAQKNPTAFYLCASSRLGTDQETQYFGPGTRLLVL.

The chain is built from TRBV6-5 and TRBJ1-5, with no clear D. The CDR3 length is 15 residues. With 0 bases removed from V and 6 bases from J, the gap between germline ends came to 12 bases. Germline V gene data show CDR1 as MNHEY and CDR2 as SVGAGI. This CDR3 reads CASSYSSQVSQPQHF. CDR3 coding DNA: TGTGCCAGCAGTTACTCGAGCCAGGTCAGTCAGCCCCAGCATTTT.

V gene TRBV18 combines with J gene TRBJ2-7, with D perhaps TRBD1 (6 bases). Germline V lookup: CDR1 KGHSH, CDR2 LQKENI. CDR3 length: 15 amino acids. V lost 3 bases, J lost 2 bases, and 14 bases lay in between. CDR3 amino acids: CASSPTGRSAYEQYF. The CDR3 DNA reads TGTGCCAGCTCACCTACAGGGAGAAGCGCCTACGAGCAGTACTTC.

The chain is built from TRBV19 and TRBJ1-1; the match to TRBD1 covers 7 bases. The CDR3 runs 13 residues. Germline CDR1 is LNHDA and CDR2 is SQIVND (reference sequence). V dropped 5 bases and J dropped 11; count of bases not matched to a gene: 11. CDR3 sequence reads: CASSQDRDRSAFF. DNA for the CDR3: TGTGCCAGTAGTCAAGACAGGGACCGAAGTGCTTTCTTT.

The V and J genes are TRBV4-1 and TRBJ1-5, with D hard to call. Trimming shortened V by 3 bases and J by 4 bases, and 13 bases separated the two germline ends. Germline assignment: CDR1 MGHRA and CDR2 YSYEKL. The CDR3 is made up of 15 amino acids. The CDR3 DNA sequence: TGCGCCAGCAGCCACGGAGGGATGGAGAATCAGCCCCAGCATTTT. Amino acid sequence: CASSHGGMENQPQHF.

J is TRBJ1-1 and V is TRBV9, with 8 bases lining up with TRBD1. V shed 3 bases and J 2 bases; nucleotides not matched to a gene: 3. The germline V gene has CDR1 SGDLS and CDR2 YYNGEE. This CDR3 has 14 residues. In DNA form, the CDR3 reads TGTGCCAGCAGCGCCGACAGGGGAAACACTGAAGCTTTCTTT. As protein: CASSADRGNTEAFF.

The V call is TRBV10-1, the J call TRBJ2-7; D remains ambiguous. This CDR3 comprises 14 residues. Germline loops: CDR1 WNHNN, CDR2 SYGVQD (reference sequence). The V gene lost 4 bases and the J gene lost 0 bases, with 10 bases spanning the gap. DNA of the CDR3: TGCGCCAGCAGTGCTGACTGGTACTCCTACGAGCAGTACTTC. It encodes CASSADWYSYEQYF.